The clone carrying this T cell receptor (beta chain) was detected a few times. Its antigen is not identified. These data originate in a study of T-cell memory formation after mild COVID-19. Notes on the study in general: Pre-infection memory held some responding clones, suggesting pre-existing cross-reactive T cells responded. Clones shrinking from day 15 to 85 showed even CD4/CD8 mixes; later expanders tilted CD4+. The study found contracting CD4+ clones mainly in CM and EM and contracting CD8+ clones in EMRA.

TCRdb independently ran MiXCR on the 5' RACE reads; one entry per CDR3 protein. The sample lists about 110,000 distinct CDR3 sequences; 15% to 20% were seen once. The CDR3 has 15 residues. V shed 4 bases and J 1 base; nucleotides not matched to a gene: 5. CDR1 is KGHSH and CDR2 is LQKENI in the germline V gene. The origin of this receptor is a man younger than 35 who had mild COVID-19 (a few samples of this study predate the infection). Cell type and time point are not known. The sample consisted of PBMCs or a T cell subset sorted from them (not recorded which). The chain has TRBV18 and TRBJ1-2; 8 nucleotides line up with TRBD1. This CDR3 is CASSQDRGLNYGYTF. For the CDR3, the DNA is TGTGCCAGCTCACAAGACAGGGGCCTTAACTATGGCTACACCTTC.